This is a list of T cell receptor beta chains from one sample in a study of a mutant IDH1 vaccine in newly diagnosed glioma. These receptors have no identified antigens. Produced via immunoSEQ multiplex PCR; TCRdb's table is partial and in-frame only. Of about 72,000 clones listed, more than 70% are singletons. The sequenced sample was PBMCs, obtained from a glioma patient whose treatment included an IDH1 peptide vaccine. The receptor set was obtained from a man between 18 and 35 years old with glioma. The CDR3 runs from the conserved cysteine through the conserved F or W. The D gene is left open where the match is weak. Only part of the rows carry a size: once, few, many, or a class if the clone is expanded.

D gene: -; clone size: -; V gene: TRBV5-6; J gene: TRBJ1-2; CDR3 protein: CASTGQLGYGYTF; CDR3 DNA: TGTGCCAGCACAGGACAGTTGGGCTATGGCTACACCTTC
D gene: -; clone size: -; V gene: TRBV18; J gene: TRBJ2-2; CDR3 protein: CASSPGHTGELFF; CDR3 DNA: TGTGCCAGCTCACCAGGACACACCGGGGAGCTGTTTTTT
D gene: -; clone size: -; V gene: TRBV2; J gene: TRBJ1-3; CDR3 protein: CASFQAGQQLGNTIYF; CDR3 DNA: TGTGCCAGCTTCCAAGCGGGGCAACAACTTGGAAACACCATATATTTT
D gene: TRBD1; clone size: -; V gene: TRBV5-8; J gene: TRBJ2-1; CDR3 protein: CASSPGQPDIYEQFF; CDR3 DNA: TGTGCCAGCAGCCCGGGACAGCCGGACATCTATGAGCAGTTCTTC
D gene: -; clone size: -; V gene: TRBV2; J gene: TRBJ2-7; CDR3 protein: CASTSYFSYEQYF; CDR3 DNA: TGTGCCAGCACTTCTTACTTCTCCTACGAGCAGTACTTC
D gene: TRBD1; clone size: -; V gene: TRBV2; J gene: TRBJ1-5; CDR3 protein: CASSDLQGAYQPQHF; CDR3 DNA: TGTGCCAGCAGTGACCTTCAGGGGGCCTATCAGCCCCAGCATTTT
D gene: TRBD2; clone size: -; V gene: TRBV9; J gene: TRBJ2-1; CDR3 protein: CASSAGTSGRNEQFF; CDR3 DNA: TGTGCCAGCAGCGCCGGGACTAGCGGGAGGAATGAGCAGTTCTTC
D gene: -; clone size: -; V gene: TRBV4-2; J gene: TRBJ1-5; CDR3 protein: CASSQDREGPQHF; CDR3 DNA: TGTGCCAGCAGCCAAGATCGGGAAGGGCCCCAGCATTTT
D gene: TRBD1; clone size: -; V gene: TRBV6-1; J gene: TRBJ1-1; CDR3 protein: CASSEGRTGFDTEAFF; CDR3 DNA: TGTGCCAGCAGTGAAGGAAGGACAGGGTTTGACACTGAAGCTTTCTTT
D gene: TRBD1; clone size: -; V gene: TRBV6-5; J gene: TRBJ2-3; CDR3 protein: CASSPRGRDQYF; CDR3 DNA: TGTGCCAGCAGTCCCAGGGGGCGGGATCAGTATTTT
D gene: TRBD1; clone size: -; V gene: TRBV10-3; J gene: TRBJ1-1; CDR3 protein: CAISESTGAKGTEAFF; CDR3 DNA: TGTGCCATCAGTGAGTCGACAGGGGCCAAGGGGACTGAAGCTTTCTTT
D gene: TRBD1; clone size: few; V gene: TRBV5-1; J gene: TRBJ1-1; CDR3 protein: CASSGGTGGTEAFF; CDR3 DNA: TGCGCCAGCAGCGGAGGGACAGGAGGCACTGAAGCTTTCTTT
D gene: TRBD1; clone size: -; V gene: TRBV4-3; J gene: TRBJ1-2; CDR3 protein: CASSRQGGDGYTF; CDR3 DNA: TGCGCCAGCAGCCGACAGGGGGGTGATGGCTACACCTTC
D gene: -; clone size: once; V gene: TRBV18; J gene: TRBJ1-1; CDR3 protein: CASSPLGGTGMNTEAFF; CDR3 DNA: TGTGCCAGCTCACCACTAGGGGGTACAGGGATGAACACTGAAGCTTTCTTT
D gene: TRBD1; clone size: -; V gene: TRBV29-1; J gene: TRBJ2-7; CDR3 protein: CSVQDRGLYEQYF; CDR3 DNA: TGCAGCGTCCAGGACAGGGGGCTCTACGAGCAGTACTTC
D gene: -; clone size: -; V gene: TRBV7-9; J gene: TRBJ2-5; CDR3 protein: CASSFGTSAETQYF; CDR3 DNA: TGTGCCAGCAGCTTTGGGACTTCGGCTGAGACCCAGTACTTC
D gene: -; clone size: -; V gene: TRBV7-9; J gene: TRBJ2-7; CDR3 protein: CASIMEGAVEQYF; CDR3 DNA: TGTGCCAGCATCATGGAAGGGGCGGTCGAGCAGTACTTC
D gene: -; clone size: few; V gene: TRBV7-9; J gene: TRBJ1-1; CDR3 protein: CASSFGMGTEAFF; CDR3 DNA: TGTGCCAGCAGCTTCGGGATGGGGACTGAAGCTTTCTTT
D gene: TRBD1; clone size: -; V gene: TRBV28; J gene: TRBJ2-3; CDR3 protein: CASSTWDRRSTDTQYF; CDR3 DNA: TGTGCCAGCTCGACTTGGGACAGGCGGAGCACAGATACGCAGTATTTT